This section outlines one TCR beta chain sequence together with its context. The antigen remains unidentified. Looked up from germline, CDR1 is SGHVS and CDR2 is FNYEAQ. The CDR3 is 15 amino acids. V dropped 1 base and J dropped 1 base, with 10 bases sitting between them. This entry belongs to a study of OX40 agonist ivuxolimab in advanced cancers. Study in general: Earlier treatment with anti-PD-1, anti-PD-L1 or anti-CTLA-4 was permitted, and roughly 40% had received some.

TCRdb's copy holds only in-frame clones and misses some; the assay was immunoSEQ multiplex PCR. This sample has approximately 62,000 clones; about 89% occur once, and the top ten carry roughly 12%. Findings of the study overall: Normalized T-cell clonal expansion was also low in a subset of nonresponders.

The J gene is TRBJ2-5, the V gene TRBV7-6, with D perhaps given as TRBD1 or TRBD2 (5 bases each). This sequence was found in an adult with an advanced solid tumor such as melanoma, head and neck, liver or kidney cancer. The material was CD4+ or CD8+ T cells sorted from blood, obtained in a trial of the OX40 agonist ivuxolimab. The CDR3 loop reads CASSLVGEIQETQYF. CDR3 coding DNA: TGTGCCAGCAGCTTAGTAGGGGAGATCCAAGAGACCCAGTACTTC.